This T cell receptor (beta chain) came from a study of blood T cell repertoires in COVID-19. V lost 0 bases and J 2 bases, leaving 10 bases between the germline ends. Germline loops: CDR1 MNHEY, CDR2 SVGEGT. The CDR3 loop spans 15 amino acids. Profiling relied on immunoSEQ multiplex PCR, and the TCRdb table lists in-frame clones only, not all of them. Among 60,000 to 65,000 clones listed, about four fifths were seen once. The TCR comes from a human donor in a cohort sampled during active COVID-19. Input material: peripheral blood. V is TRBV6-2 or TRBV6-3 and J is TRBJ2-5; TRBD2 might be the D (5 bases). The CDR3 DNA follows: TGTGCCAGCAGTTACTCCTCAACTAGACAAGAGACCCAGTACTTC. This translates into CASSYSSTRQETQYF.